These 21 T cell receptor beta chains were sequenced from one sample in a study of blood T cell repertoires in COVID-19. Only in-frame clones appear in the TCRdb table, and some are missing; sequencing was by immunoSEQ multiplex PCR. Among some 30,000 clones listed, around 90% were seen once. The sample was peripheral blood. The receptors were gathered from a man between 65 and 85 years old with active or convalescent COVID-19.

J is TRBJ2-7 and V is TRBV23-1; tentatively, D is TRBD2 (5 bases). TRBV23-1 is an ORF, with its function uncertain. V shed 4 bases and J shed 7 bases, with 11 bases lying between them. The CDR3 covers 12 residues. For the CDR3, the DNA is TGCGCCAGCAGTCCAGGACTGTCTGAGCAGTACGTC. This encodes CASSPGLSEQYV.

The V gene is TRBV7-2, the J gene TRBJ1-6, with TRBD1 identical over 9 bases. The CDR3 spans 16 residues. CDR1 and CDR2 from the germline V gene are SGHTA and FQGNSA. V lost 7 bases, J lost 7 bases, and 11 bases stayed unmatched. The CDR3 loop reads CASTSGTGLINSPLHF. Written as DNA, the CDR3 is TGTGCCAGCACCTCCGGGACAGGGCTTATCAATTCACCCCTCCACTTT. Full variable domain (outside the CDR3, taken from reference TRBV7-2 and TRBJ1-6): GAGVSQSPSNKVTEKGKDVELRCDPISGHTALYWYRQSLGQGLEFLIYFQGNSAPDKSGLPSDRFSAERTGGSVSTLTIQRTQQEDSAVYLCASTSGTGLINSPLHFGNGTRLTVT.

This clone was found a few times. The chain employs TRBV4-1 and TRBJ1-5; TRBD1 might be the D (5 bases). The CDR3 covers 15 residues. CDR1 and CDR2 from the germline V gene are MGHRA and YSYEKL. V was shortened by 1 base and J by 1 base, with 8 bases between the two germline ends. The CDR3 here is CASSQVGRSNQPQHF. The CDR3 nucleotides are TGCGCCAGCAGCCAAGTGGGGCGGAGCAATCAGCCCCAGCATTTT.

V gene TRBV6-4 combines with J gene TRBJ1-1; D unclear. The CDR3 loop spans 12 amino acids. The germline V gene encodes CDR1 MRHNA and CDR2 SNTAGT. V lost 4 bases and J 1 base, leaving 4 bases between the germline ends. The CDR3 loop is CASSAWNTEAFF. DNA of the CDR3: TGTGCCAGCAGTGCTTGGAACACTGAAGCTTTCTTT.

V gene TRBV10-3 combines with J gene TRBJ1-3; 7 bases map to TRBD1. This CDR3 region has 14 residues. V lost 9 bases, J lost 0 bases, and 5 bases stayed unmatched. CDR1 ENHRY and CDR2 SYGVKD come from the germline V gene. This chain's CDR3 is CAMQGGNSGNTIYF. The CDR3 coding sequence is TGTGCCATGCAGGGGGGAAACTCTGGAAACACCATATATTTT.

The CDR3 here is CASSLSGAFYGYTF. In DNA form, the CDR3 reads TGTGCCAGCAGCCTATCAGGGGCGTTTTATGGCTACACCTTC. V usage is TRBV6-6 and J usage is TRBJ1-2; possible D gene TRBD1, 6 bases. The germline V gene has CDR1 MNHNY and CDR2 SVGAGI (reference sequence). This CDR3 comprises 14 residues. Trimming removed 6 bases at V and 5 bases at J, with 16 bases between.

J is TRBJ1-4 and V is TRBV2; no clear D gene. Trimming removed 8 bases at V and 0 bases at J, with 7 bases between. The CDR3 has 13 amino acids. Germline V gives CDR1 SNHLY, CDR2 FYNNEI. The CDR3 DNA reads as TGTGCCAGCGCAGGCTCAACTAATGAAAAACTGTTTTTT. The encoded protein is CASAGSTNEKLFF.

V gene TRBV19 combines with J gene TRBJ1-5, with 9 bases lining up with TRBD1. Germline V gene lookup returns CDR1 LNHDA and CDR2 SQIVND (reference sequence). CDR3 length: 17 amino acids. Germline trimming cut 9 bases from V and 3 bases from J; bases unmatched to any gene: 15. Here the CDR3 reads CASRSEDRGPHNQPQHF. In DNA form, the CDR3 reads TGTGCCAGCCGATCCGAGGACAGGGGTCCCCACAATCAGCCCCAGCATTTT.

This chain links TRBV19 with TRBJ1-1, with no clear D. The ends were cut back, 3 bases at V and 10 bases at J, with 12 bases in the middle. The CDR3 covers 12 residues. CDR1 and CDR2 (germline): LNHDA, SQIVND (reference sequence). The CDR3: CASSISRDRAFF. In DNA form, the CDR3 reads TGTGCCAGTAGTATTTCACGGGATCGAGCTTTCTTT.

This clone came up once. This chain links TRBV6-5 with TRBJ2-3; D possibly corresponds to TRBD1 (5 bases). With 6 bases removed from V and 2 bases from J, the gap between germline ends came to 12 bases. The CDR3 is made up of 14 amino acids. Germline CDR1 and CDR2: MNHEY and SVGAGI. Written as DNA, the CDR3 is TGTGCCAGCAGGATGACAGTTCTCACAGATACGCAGTATTTT. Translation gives CASRMTVLTDTQYF.

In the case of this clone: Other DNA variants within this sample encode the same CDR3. The CDR3 region has the DNA TGCGCCAGCAGTCCTGACAGGGTTGAAGGCTACACCTTC. Protein: CASSPDRVEGYTF. This sequence joins TRBV5-1 and TRBJ1-2, with 7 nucleotides matching TRBD1. Germline CDR1 reads SGHRS; CDR2 reads YFSETQ. The CDR3 is made up of 13 amino acids. Unmatched junction bases numbered 9, after V lost 5 bases and J lost 8 bases.

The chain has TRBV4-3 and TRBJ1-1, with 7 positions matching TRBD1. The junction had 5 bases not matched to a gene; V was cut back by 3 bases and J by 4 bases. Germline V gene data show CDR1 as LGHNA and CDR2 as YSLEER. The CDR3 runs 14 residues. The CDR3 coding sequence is TGCGCCAGCAGCCAGGGCCGGGACAGCACTGAAGCTTTCTTT. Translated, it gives CASSQGRDSTEAFF.

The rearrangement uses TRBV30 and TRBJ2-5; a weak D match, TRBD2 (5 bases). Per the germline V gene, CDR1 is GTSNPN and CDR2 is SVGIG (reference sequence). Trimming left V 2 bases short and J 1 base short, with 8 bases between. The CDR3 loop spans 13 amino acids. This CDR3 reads CAWSSDFQETQYF. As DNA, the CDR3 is TGTGCCTGGAGTTCGGACTTCCAAGAGACCCAGTACTTC.

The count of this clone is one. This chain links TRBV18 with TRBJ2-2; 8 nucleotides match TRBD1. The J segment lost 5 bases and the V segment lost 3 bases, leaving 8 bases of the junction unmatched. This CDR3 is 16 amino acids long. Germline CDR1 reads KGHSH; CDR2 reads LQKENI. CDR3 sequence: CASSPPGTGETGELFF. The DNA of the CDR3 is TGTGCCAGCTCACCGCCCGGGACAGGCGAGACCGGGGAGCTGTTTTTT.

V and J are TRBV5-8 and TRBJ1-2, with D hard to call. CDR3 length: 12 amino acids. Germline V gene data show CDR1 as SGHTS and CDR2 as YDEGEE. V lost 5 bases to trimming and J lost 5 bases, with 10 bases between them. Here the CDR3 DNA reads TGTGCCAGCAGGCCAGATATTTATGGCTACACCTTC. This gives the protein CASRPDIYGYTF.

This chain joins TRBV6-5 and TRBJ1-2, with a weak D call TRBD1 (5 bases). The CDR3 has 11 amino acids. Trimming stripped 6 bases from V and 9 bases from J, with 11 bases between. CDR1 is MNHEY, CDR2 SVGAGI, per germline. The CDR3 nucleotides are TGTGCCAGCAGGGACATGATGAGCTACACCTTC. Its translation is CASRDMMSYTF.

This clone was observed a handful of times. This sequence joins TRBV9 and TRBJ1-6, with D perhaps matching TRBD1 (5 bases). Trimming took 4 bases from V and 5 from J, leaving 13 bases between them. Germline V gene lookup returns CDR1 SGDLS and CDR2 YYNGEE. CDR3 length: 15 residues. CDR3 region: CASSPRGEDNSPLHF. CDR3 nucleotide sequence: TGTGCCAGCAGCCCCCGAGGGGAGGATAATTCACCCCTCCACTTT. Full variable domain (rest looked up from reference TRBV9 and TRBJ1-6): DSGVTQTPKHLITATGQRVTLRCSPRSGDLSVYWYQQSLDQGLQFLIQYYNGEERAKGNILERFSAQQFPDLHSELNLSSLELGDSALYFCASSPRGEDNSPLHFGNGTRLTVT.

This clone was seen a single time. In DNA, the CDR3 is TGCGCCAGCAGCTTCGCAGATACGCAGTATTTT. Protein: CASSFADTQYF. The rearrangement uses TRBV5-1 and TRBJ2-3; D gene uncertain. Germline CDR1 SGHRS, CDR2 YFSETQ. The V end lost 2 bases, the J end lost 4 bases, and 2 bases lay between the germline ends. The CDR3 sequence is 11 residues long.

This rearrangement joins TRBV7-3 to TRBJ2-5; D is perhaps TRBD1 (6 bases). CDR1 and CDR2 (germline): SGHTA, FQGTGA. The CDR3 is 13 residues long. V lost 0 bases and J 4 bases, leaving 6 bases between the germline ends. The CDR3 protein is CASSLTGGETQYF. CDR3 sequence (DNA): TGTGCCAGCAGCTTAACAGGGGGAGAGACCCAGTACTTC.

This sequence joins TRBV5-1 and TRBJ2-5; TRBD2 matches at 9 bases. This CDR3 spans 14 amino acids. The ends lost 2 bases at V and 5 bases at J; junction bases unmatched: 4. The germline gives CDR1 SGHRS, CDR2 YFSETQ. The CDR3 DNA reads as TGCGCCAGCAGCTTTTTGACTAGCGGCGAGACCCAGTACTTC. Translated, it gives CASSFLTSGETQYF.

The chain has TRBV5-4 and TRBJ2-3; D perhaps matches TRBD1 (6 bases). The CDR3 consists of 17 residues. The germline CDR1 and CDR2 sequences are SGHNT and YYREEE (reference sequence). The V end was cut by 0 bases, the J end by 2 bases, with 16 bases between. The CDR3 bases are TGTGCCAGCAGCTTGGGTACCAGGGGACGGAACACAGATACGCAGTATTTT. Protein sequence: CASSLGTRGRNTDTQYF.